Each of the 30 T cell receptor beta chains below was sequenced from the same sample in a study of cytomegalovirus exposure and HLA in healthy donors. Primers included in the PCR were 60 Vbeta and 13 Jbeta primers. Clones were read by immunoSEQ multiplex PCR, and TCRdb kept only the in-frame ones, dropping some. This table has approximately 54,000 clones, 82% appearing once. Sequences were obtained from PBMCs. These receptors were obtained from a woman between 18 and 29 years old in good health and CMV-seronegative.

This sequence joins TRBV27 and TRBJ2-1, with 10 bases matching TRBD2. CDR3 length: 18 amino acids. V was pared by 2 bases and J by 7 bases, with 14 bases of the junction left unmatched. The germline V gene encodes CDR1 MNHEY and CDR2 SMNVEV (reference sequence). CDR3 sequence (DNA): TGTGCCAGCAGTTTAAAGGCTAGCGGGAGCCCCCGGGAAAATGAGCAGTTCTTC. Protein product: CASSLKASGSPRENEQFF.

The V call is TRBV28, the J call TRBJ1-1, with D possibly TRBD1 on 6 matching bases. The germline CDR1 and CDR2 sequences are MDHEN and SYDVKM. The CDR3 is made up of 15 amino acids. Trimming pared 3 bases from V and 0 bases from J, leaving 11 bases between. The CDR3 loop reads CASSLADSMNTEAFF. CDR3 nucleotides: TGTGCCAGCAGTTTGGCGGACAGCATGAACACTGAAGCTTTCTTT.

The chain is built from TRBV28 and TRBJ2-7, with a weak D call TRBD1 (6 bases). The CDR3 totals 15 residues. Germline loops: CDR1 MDHEN, CDR2 SYDVKM. The ends were cut back, 5 bases at V and 3 bases at J, with 17 bases in the middle. The CDR3: CASSTPTGLRYEQYF. In nucleotides, the CDR3 is TGTGCCAGCAGTACCCCGACAGGCCTCCGCTACGAGCAGTACTTC.

The chain combines TRBV7-2 with TRBJ2-7; 14 bases match TRBD2. Germline values: CDR1 SGHTA, CDR2 FQGNSA. The length of the CDR3 is 18 residues. V dropped 5 bases and J dropped 5; count of bases not matched to a gene: 14. CDR3 in DNA: TGTGCCAGCAGCCCCGGGACTAGCGGGGGAGCCGTGGACAACGAGCAGTACTTC. Translating gives CASSPGTSGGAVDNEQYF. The whole variable domain, remainder taken from reference TRBV7-2 and TRBJ2-7, is GAGVSQSPSNKVTEKGKDVELRCDPISGHTALYWYRQSLGQGLEFLIYFQGNSAPDKSGLPSDRFSAERTGGSVSTLTIQRTQQEDSAVYLCASSPGTSGGAVDNEQYFGPGTRLTVT.

The chain recombines TRBV27 with TRBJ2-3; the D is unclear. Per the germline V gene, CDR1 is MNHEY and CDR2 is SMNVEV (reference sequence). CDR3 length: 15 residues. Trimming pared 5 bases from V and 2 bases from J, leaving 14 bases between. This CDR3 reads CASSIIVANTDTQYF. The DNA for the CDR3 is TGTGCCAGCAGTATTATAGTAGCAAACACAGATACGCAGTATTTT.

In its sample, this clone ranks as medium-sized. The chain couples TRBV25-1 to TRBJ2-2; perhaps TRBD1 as D (6 bases). Germline V gives CDR1 MGHDK, CDR2 SYGVNS. V was clipped by 10 bases and J by 3 bases, with 15 bases between them. This CDR3 region has 14 residues. CDR3 DNA: TGTGCCACCTCTGGGGGCTCCGACACCGGGGAGCTGTTTTTT. The encoded protein is CATSGGSDTGELFF.

The V call is TRBV11-2, the J call TRBJ1-1, with 9 bases that match TRBD1. V trimming: 7 bases; J trimming: 1 base; junction bases outside the gene matches: 13. The CDR3 has 17 amino acids. Looked up from germline, CDR1 is SGHAT and CDR2 is FQNNGV. Here the CDR3 DNA reads TGTGCCAGCAACACGGGACAGGGTACGGGGTGGAACACTGAAGCTTTCTTT. It is translated as CASNTGQGTGWNTEAFF.

This clone was detected once. V and J are TRBV6-5 and TRBJ1-6; 8 bases line up with TRBD1. Germline CDR1 MNHEY, CDR2 SVGAGI. V was clipped by 11 bases and J by 9 bases; unmatched bases: 9. This CDR3 contains 13 residues. The CDR3 DNA follows: TGTGCCGTACAGGGGGGGGAAGGTTCACCCCTCCACTTT. Amino acids: CAVQGGEGSPLHF.

The chain carries TRBV11-2 and TRBJ2-7; a weak D match, TRBD2 (6 bases). The CDR3 contains 15 residues. Between the trimmed V and J ends, which lost 1 base and 3 bases, there was a span of 13 bases. CDR1 is SGHAT and CDR2 is FQNNGV in the germline V gene. The CDR3 spells CASSLGGETHYEQYF. CDR3 sequence (DNA): TGTGCCAGCAGCTTAGGGGGGGAGACCCACTACGAGCAGTACTTC.

This clone was recorded once. The gene calls are TRBV28 and TRBJ2-5; D not certain. Germline CDR1 reads MDHEN; CDR2 reads SYDVKM. V was trimmed by 5 bases and J by 5 bases, leaving 9 bases between them. CDR3 length: 12 residues. Here the CDR3 DNA reads TGTGCCAGCAGTCCCTCCCCTGAGACCCAGTACTTC. It translates to CASSPSPETQYF.

The rearrangement links TRBV9 to TRBJ1-2, with TRBD1 as a possible D gene (5 bases). Germline V gene lookup returns CDR1 SGDLS and CDR2 YYNGEE. Deletions cut 0 bases from V and 7 bases from J, with 7 bases between. The CDR3 runs to 12 residues. The CDR3 reads CASSVGGAGYTF. In nucleotides, the CDR3 is TGTGCCAGCAGCGTAGGTGGGGCTGGCTACACCTTC.

The rearrangement uses TRBV2 and TRBJ2-3; TRBD1 is a possible D gene (5 bases). Trimming left V 4 bases short and J 2 bases short, with 13 bases between. Germline loops: CDR1 SNHLY, CDR2 FYNNEI. This CDR3 contains 15 residues. DNA for the CDR3: TGTGCCAGCAGTGGCCTCCAGGGATTCACAGATACGCAGTATTTT. It specifies CASSGLQGFTDTQYF. Using reference TRBV2 and TRBJ2-3 for the parts outside the CDR3, the full variable domain is EPEVTQTPSHQVTQMGQEVILRCVPISNHLYFYWYRQILGQKVEFLVSFYNNEISEKSEIFDDQFSVERPDGSNFTLKIRSTKLEDSAMYFCASSGLQGFTDTQYFGPGTRLTVL.

V usage is TRBV11-3 and J usage is TRBJ2-5, with 9 bases aligning to TRBD1. CDR3 length: 15 amino acids. Germline V gene data show CDR1 as SGHNT and CDR2 as YENEEA. V lost 4 bases and J lost 3; bases outside the gene matches: 6. The CDR3 is CASSSRTGEEETQYF. The DNA of the CDR3 is TGTGCCAGCAGCTCCCGGACAGGGGAGGAAGAGACCCAGTACTTC.

V is TRBV5-6 and J is TRBJ2-1; TRBD1 aligns across 12 bases. The germline gives CDR1 SGHDT, CDR2 YYEEEE. V shed 7 bases, J shed 10 bases, and the junction held 12 bases outside the gene matches. This CDR3 is 15 amino acids long. The CDR3 here is CASSPGTGGRREQFF. For the CDR3, the DNA is TGTGCCAGCTCCCCTGGGACAGGGGGCCGGAGGGAGCAGTTCTTC.

The chain carries TRBV7-2 and TRBJ2-7; unclear D gene. The CDR3 has 13 residues. The germline V gene encodes CDR1 SGHTA and CDR2 FQGNSA. V dropped 1 base and J dropped 3 bases, with 7 bases sitting between them. The CDR3 DNA is TGTGCCAGCAGCTTAGTGAGCGTCTACGAGCAGTACTTC. Its translation: CASSLVSVYEQYF.

V and J are TRBV19 and TRBJ2-7; 7 bases are a match to TRBD1. V trimming: 5 bases; J trimming: 4 bases; junction bases outside the gene matches: 5. There are 13 residues in the CDR3. CDR1 and CDR2 (germline): LNHDA, SQIVND (reference sequence). CDR3 region: CASSPGQLYEQYF. CDR3 bases: TGTGCCAGTAGTCCGGGACAGCTATACGAGCAGTACTTC.

The chain combines TRBV2 with TRBJ2-7, with 10 bases fitting TRBD2. The CDR3 spans 14 residues. Per germline, CDR1 SNHLY and CDR2 FYNNEI. V shed 6 bases, J shed 2 bases, and the junction held 4 bases outside the gene matches. The CDR3, as DNA: TGTGCCAGCAGAGGACTAGCGGTTACCTACGAGCAGTACTTC. This translates into CASRGLAVTYEQYF. Drawing the rest from reference TRBV2 and TRBJ2-7, the complete variable domain is EPEVTQTPSHQVTQMGQEVILRCVPISNHLYFYWYRQILGQKVEFLVSFYNNEISEKSEIFDDQFSVERPDGSNFTLKIRSTKLEDSAMYFCASRGLAVTYEQYFGPGTRLTVT.

V and J are TRBV6-1 and TRBJ1-5; a weak D match, TRBD1 (5 bases). The CDR3 totals 15 residues. Trimming stripped 3 bases from V and 4 bases from J, with 13 bases between. From germline, CDR1 is MNHNS and CDR2 SASEGT. Here the CDR3 reads CASSDGADNNQPQHF. The CDR3 nucleotides read TGTGCCAGCAGTGATGGGGCAGACAATAATCAGCCCCAGCATTTT.

This clone was seen only once. The gene calls are TRBV10-1 and TRBJ2-7, with D perhaps TRBD2 (6 bases). The V end lost 3 bases, the J end lost 5 bases, and 20 bases lay between the germline ends. Germline loops: CDR1 WNHNN, CDR2 SYGVQD (reference sequence). CDR3 length equals 16 residues. CDR3 bases: TGCGCCAGCAGTGAAGGCGGGAAACTAGGAACCAACGAGCAGTACTTC. Its protein product is CASSEGGKLGTNEQYF.

This clone appeared once. The rearrangement uses TRBV2 and TRBJ1-2, with a tentative D call TRBD1 (5 bases). There are 14 residues in the CDR3. Germline V gene lookup returns CDR1 SNHLY and CDR2 FYNNEI. V lost 10 bases and J 0 bases, leaving 15 bases between the germline ends. The CDR3 DNA is TGTGCCACCTTAAGGGAACAGGCTAACTATGGCTACACCTTC. It encodes CATLREQANYGYTF.

The chain is built from TRBV5-8 and TRBJ2-3; 8 bases line up with TRBD2. Trimming at V came to 3 bases and at J to 5 bases, leaving 11 bases not matched to a gene. Germline CDR1 is SGHTS and CDR2 is YDEGEE. This CDR3 has 16 residues. This chain's CDR3 is CASSSYIAGRGDTQYF. The CDR3 DNA follows: TGTGCCAGCAGCTCCTATATAGCGGGACGGGGAGATACGCAGTATTTT. Variable domain in full (rest from reference TRBV5-8 and TRBJ2-3): EAGVTQSPTHLIKTRGQQATLRCSPISGHTSVYWYQQALGLGLQFLLWYDEGEERNRGNFPPRFSGRQFPNYSSELNVNALELEDSALYLCASSSYIAGRGDTQYFGPGTRLTVL.

The chain uses TRBV28 and TRBJ1-5, with a possible D match to TRBD1 (6 bases). The length of the CDR3 is 12 residues. The germline gives CDR1 MDHEN, CDR2 SYDVKM. V lost 7 bases to trimming and J lost 6 bases, with 10 bases between them. This CDR3 is CASKQGFQPQHF. DNA of the CDR3: TGTGCCAGCAAACAGGGTTTTCAGCCCCAGCATTTT.

The rearrangement joins TRBV30 to TRBJ1-5, with 8 bases that match TRBD1. V was clipped by 2 bases and J by 7 bases; unmatched bases: 4. CDR1 and CDR2 from the germline V gene are GTSNPN and SVGIG (reference sequence). CDR3 length: 13 amino acids. The CDR3, as DNA: TGTGCCTGGAGTTTCGGGACAGGCCAGCCCCAGCATTTT. It encodes CAWSFGTGQPQHF.

This sequence joins TRBV10-3 and TRBJ2-7, with TRBD2 matching 11 bases. The CDR3 runs to 14 residues. In germline, CDR1 is ENHRY, CDR2 SYGVKD. J was trimmed by 4 bases and V by 7 bases; bases with no gene match: 6. The DNA for the CDR3 is TGTGCCATCACTCCGGGACTAGCGGAATACGAGCAGTACTTC. This gives the protein CAITPGLAEYEQYF.

The V call is TRBV6-5, the J call TRBJ2-1; D might be TRBD2 (6 bases). The CDR3 is made up of 12 amino acids. V dropped 2 bases and J dropped 16 bases, with 15 bases sitting between them. In germline, CDR1 is MNHEY, CDR2 SVGAGI. The CDR3 nucleotides read TGTGCCAGCAGTTACACCACGGGAGTTCTCTTCTTC. Protein product: CASSYTTGVLFF.

This clone was recorded once. The chain uses TRBV30 and TRBJ2-2; TRBD1 matches at 8 bases. The germline CDR1 and CDR2 sequences are GTSNPN and SVGIG (reference sequence). The CDR3 is 16 amino acids. V shed 2 bases, J shed 5 bases, and the junction held 10 bases outside the gene matches. The CDR3 DNA is TGTGCCTGGAGTTTCTACTTGACAGGGGATACCGGGGAGCTGTTTTTT. It translates to CAWSFYLTGDTGELFF.

The CDR3 nucleotides are TGTGCCAGCAGCCAAGAGGGGGGGACCCCGGAGCCCTACGAGCAGTACTTC. Protein product: CASSQEGGTPEPYEQYF. The chain combines TRBV14 with TRBJ2-7; 7 bases are shared with TRBD2. J gave up 2 bases and V 0 bases, and 10 bases lay outside the gene matches. The length of the CDR3 is 17 residues. CDR1 and CDR2 from the germline V gene are SGHDN and FVKESK. The full variable domain, its missing parts supplied by reference TRBV14 and TRBJ2-7, is EAGVTQFPSHSVIEKGQTVTLRCDPISGHDNLYWYRRVMGKEIKFLLHFVKESKQDESGMPNNRFLAERTGGTYSTLKVQPAELEDSGVYFCASSQEGGTPEPYEQYFGPGTRLTVT.

The rearrangement links TRBV19 to TRBJ2-2; 12 bases line up with TRBD2. This CDR3 is 17 amino acids long. CDR1 LNHDA and CDR2 SQIVND come from the germline V gene (reference sequence). V shed 3 bases, J shed 3 bases, and the junction held 5 bases outside the gene matches. In DNA form, the CDR3 reads TGTGCCAGTAGTATTCGGCTAGCGGGAGGGTACACCGGGGAGCTGTTTTTT. This translates into CASSIRLAGGYTGELFF.

The V and J genes are TRBV2 and TRBJ2-1; D may be TRBD2 (6 bases). The germline gives CDR1 SNHLY, CDR2 FYNNEI. The length of the CDR3 is 17 residues. V lost 1 base, J lost 3 bases, and 16 bases lay in between. The CDR3 sequence is CASSEERTGALYNEQFF. The CDR3 bases are TGTGCCAGCAGTGAAGAGAGGACGGGAGCTCTCTACAATGAGCAGTTCTTC.

About this clone: Compared with germline, one end of the junction differs, possibly owing to a read error. V usage is TRBV28 and J usage is TRBJ2-6; possible D gene TRBD1, 5 bases. Per the germline V gene, CDR1 is MDHEN and CDR2 is SYDVKM. This CDR3 is built from 16 residues. The CDR3 sequence is CASTPSLGSGANGLTF. The CDR3 nucleotides read TGTGCCAGCACTCCTTCGCTGGGCTCTGGGGCCAACGGCCTGACTTTC.